The rows below give T cell receptor beta chains drawn from one sample of a study of siplizumab effects on memory and regulatory T cells. The repertoire was sequenced with immunoSEQ multiplex PCR; TCRdb's copy has only in-frame clones and lacks some. The table includes over 100,000 clones, about 93% detected once. The sequenced material came from non-Treg CD4+ T cells sorted from blood. These receptors were taken from a human donor in good health. CDR3s include the opening cysteine and the closing phenylalanine or tryptophan.

j_gene,v_gene,len,CDR3aa
TRBJ2-1,TRBV6-5,14,CASTGQRGLNEQFF
TRBJ2-3,TRBV18,12,CASSQKADTQYF
.,TRBV6-5,14,CASSYYENSYEQYF
TRBJ2-3,TRBV15,15,CATKRPAGNTDTQYF
TRBJ2-1,TRBV15,15,CATSRVGRGYNEQFF
TRBJ1-5,TRBV6-5,15,CASSQGQANNQPQHF
TRBJ2-7,TRBV9,14,CASSVGRGNYEQYF
TRBJ2-5,TRBV11-3,13,CASSLGGGETQYF
TRBJ2-3,TRBV7-3,15,CASSLKGSGTDTQYF
TRBJ2-6,TRBV7-9,16,CASSFGGQAGANVLTF
TRBJ1-6,TRBV2,14,CASSPRRVDSPLHF
TRBJ2-7,TRBV9,14,CASSTEGQSYEQYF
TRBJ2-1,TRBV10-3,15,CAISEGGQYYNEQFF
TRBJ1-1,TRBV7-8,14,CASSGDRVSTEAFF
TRBJ2-5,TRBV4-1,17,CASSQVGVSHAQETQYF
TRBJ1-4,TRBV2,14,CASSARTVNEKLFF
TRBJ2-3,TRBV5-4,13,CASSSQAGDTQYF
TRBJ2-7,TRBV19,15,CASSISAGGGDEQYF
TRBJ2-1,TRBV12-5,11,CASGSSGKQFF
TRBJ2-5,TRBV7-2,15,CASSSPLAGQETQYF
TRBJ1-1,TRBV18,12,CASSPLRSEAFF
TRBJ2-1,TRBV7-2,13,CASSARVNNEQFF
TRBJ1-3,TRBV27,13,CASSKNSGNTIYF
TRBJ1-4,TRBV4-3,13,CASSQDRGEKLFF
TRBJ1-3,TRBV6-6,16,CASSYSSQGGGNTIYF
TRBJ1-2,TRBV7-8,13,CASSVDSNYGYTF
TRBJ2-5,TRBV7-3,13,CASSLTGVTSPYF
TRBJ2-3,TRBV7-7,13,CASSAGHTDTQYF
TRBJ1-4,TRBV18,15,CASSYLGTVEEKLFF
TRBJ1-5,TRBV6-5,12,CASSYPDQPQHF
TRBJ1-1,TRBV7-2,11,CASTLTGVAFF
TRBJ2-7,TRBV27,17,CASSLGPPGLAPYEQYF
TRBJ2-7,TRBV6-1,17,CASSEAPRRQGAYEQYF
TRBJ1-5,TRBV5-6,17,CASSSKQDRLFNQPQHF
TRBJ2-7,TRBV2,15,CASSEAAGPSYEQYF
TRBJ1-1,TRBV6-5,13,CASSSVGRPEAFF
TRBJ1-3,TRBV6-5,12,CASSYSGNTIYF
TRBJ2-1,TRBV7-3,16,CASSPRGGQGYNEQFF
TRBJ1-6,TRBV29-1,15,CSVRTVELYNSPLHF
TRBJ2-5,TRBV9,15,CASSPRNRGEETQYF
TRBJ1-1,TRBV2,14,CASSEDQGRTEAFF
TRBJ1-1,TRBV6-5,13,CASSSRNEILAFF
TRBJ1-2,TRBV27,13,CASSRDRNYGYTF
TRBJ2-2,TRBV10-3,15,CAISRGGSVTGELFF
TRBJ1-2,TRBV28,13,CASNRNLVDGYTF
TRBJ2-6,TRBV27,15,CASSSFGAGANVLTF
TRBJ1-1,TRBV4-1,14,CASSHITGNTEAFF
TRBJ2-7,TRBV5-4,20,CASSFLSQSGGAQVIDEQYF
TRBJ1-2,TRBV28,15,CASSLGRGQGYGYTF
TRBJ1-6,TRBV30,13,CAWSTGGRSPLHF
TRBJ1-6,TRBV2,13,CARNRDTTSPLHF
TRBJ2-5,TRBV14,16,CASNQGWSGGQETQYF
TRBJ1-2,TRBV5-1,13,CASSPRTDYGYTF
TRBJ2-2,TRBV28,14,CASSGGQYTGELFF
TRBJ1-1,TRBV7-2,13,CASSLDPGTEAFF